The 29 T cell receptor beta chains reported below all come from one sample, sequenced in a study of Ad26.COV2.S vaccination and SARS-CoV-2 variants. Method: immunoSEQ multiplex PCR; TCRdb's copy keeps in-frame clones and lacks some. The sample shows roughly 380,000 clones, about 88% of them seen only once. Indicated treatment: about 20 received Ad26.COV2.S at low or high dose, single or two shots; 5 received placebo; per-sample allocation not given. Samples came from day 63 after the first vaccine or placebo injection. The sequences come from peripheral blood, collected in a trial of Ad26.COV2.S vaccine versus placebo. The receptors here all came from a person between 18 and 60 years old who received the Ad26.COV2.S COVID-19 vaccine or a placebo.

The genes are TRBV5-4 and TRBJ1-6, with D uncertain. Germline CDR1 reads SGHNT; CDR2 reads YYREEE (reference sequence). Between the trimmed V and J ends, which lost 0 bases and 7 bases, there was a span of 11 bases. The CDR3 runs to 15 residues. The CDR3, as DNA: TGTGCCAGCAGCTTGGATGTTCGACGAAATTCACCCCTCCACTTT. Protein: CASSLDVRRNSPLHF.

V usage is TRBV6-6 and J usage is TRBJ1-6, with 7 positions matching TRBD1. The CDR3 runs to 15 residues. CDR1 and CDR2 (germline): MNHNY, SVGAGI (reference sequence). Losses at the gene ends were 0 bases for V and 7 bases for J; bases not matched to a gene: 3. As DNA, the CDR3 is TGTGCCAGCAGTTACTCGGGGGACAGCAATTCACCCCTCCACTTT. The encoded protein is CASSYSGDSNSPLHF.

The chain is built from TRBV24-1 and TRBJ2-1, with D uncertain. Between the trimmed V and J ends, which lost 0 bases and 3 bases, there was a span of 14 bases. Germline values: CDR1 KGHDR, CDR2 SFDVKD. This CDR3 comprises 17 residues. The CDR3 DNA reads TGTGCCACCAGTGATTTGGGTACACACAAAGACTACAATGAGCAGTTCTTC. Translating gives CATSDLGTHKDYNEQFF.

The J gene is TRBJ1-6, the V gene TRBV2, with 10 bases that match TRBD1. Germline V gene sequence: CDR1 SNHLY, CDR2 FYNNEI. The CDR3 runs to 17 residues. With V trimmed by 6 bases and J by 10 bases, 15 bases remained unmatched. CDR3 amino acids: CASSVGGDRGSGSPLHF. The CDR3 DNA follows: TGTGCCAGCAGCGTAGGTGGGGACAGGGGTTCCGGGTCACCCCTCCACTTT.

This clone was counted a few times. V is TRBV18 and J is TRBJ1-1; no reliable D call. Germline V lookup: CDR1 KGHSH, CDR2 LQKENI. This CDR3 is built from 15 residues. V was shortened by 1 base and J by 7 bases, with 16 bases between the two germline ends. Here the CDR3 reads CASSPQGRLEGEAFF. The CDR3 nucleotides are TGTGCCAGCTCACCACAAGGCAGACTGGAAGGTGAAGCTTTCTTT.

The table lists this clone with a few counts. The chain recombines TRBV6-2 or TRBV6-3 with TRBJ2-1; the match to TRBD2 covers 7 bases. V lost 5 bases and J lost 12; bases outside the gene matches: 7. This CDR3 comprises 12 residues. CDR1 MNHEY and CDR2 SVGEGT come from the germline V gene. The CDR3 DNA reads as TGTGCCAGCAGTACCACTAGCGCGGCGCAGTTCTTC. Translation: CASSTTSAAQFF.

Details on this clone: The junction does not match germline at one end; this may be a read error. CDR3 sequence reads: CAWRVPGTGFNSPLHF. The CDR3 DNA is TGTGCCTGGCGTGTCCCCGGGACAGGGTTTAATTCACCCCTCCACTTT. The chain combines TRBV30 with TRBJ1-6; 9 nucleotides match TRBD1. CDR3 size: 16 residues. Germline V gives CDR1 GTSNPN, CDR2 SVGIG (reference sequence).

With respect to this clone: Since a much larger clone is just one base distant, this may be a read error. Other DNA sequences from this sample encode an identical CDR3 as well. CDR3 in amino acids: CASSVGNQPQHF. CDR3 sequence (DNA): TGTGCCAGCAGCGTAGGGAATCAGCCCCAGCATTTT. The gene calls are TRBV9 and TRBJ1-5; D gene uncertain. Trimming stripped 0 bases from V and 4 bases from J, with 2 bases between. The germline V gene has CDR1 SGDLS and CDR2 YYNGEE. This CDR3 comprises 12 residues.

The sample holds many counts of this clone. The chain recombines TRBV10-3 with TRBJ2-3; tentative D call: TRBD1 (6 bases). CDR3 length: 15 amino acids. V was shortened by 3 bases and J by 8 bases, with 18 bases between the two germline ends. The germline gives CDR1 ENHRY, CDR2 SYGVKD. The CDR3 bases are TGTGCCATCAGTGACCCTGGGGGCCGCGAGGGTACGCAGTATTTT. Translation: CAISDPGGREGTQYF.

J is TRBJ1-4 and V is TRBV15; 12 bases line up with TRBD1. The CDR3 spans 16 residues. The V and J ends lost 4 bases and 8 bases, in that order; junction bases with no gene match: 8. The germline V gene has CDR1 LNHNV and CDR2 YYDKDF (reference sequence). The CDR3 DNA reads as TGTGCCACCAGCAACCGGGACAGGGGGCATACAGAAAAACTGTTTTTT. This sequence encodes CATSNRDRGHTEKLFF.

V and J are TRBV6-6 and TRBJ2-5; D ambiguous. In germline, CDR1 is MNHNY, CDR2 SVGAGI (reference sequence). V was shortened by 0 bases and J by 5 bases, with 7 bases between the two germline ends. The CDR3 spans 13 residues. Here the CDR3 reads CASSYSSWETQYF. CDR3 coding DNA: TGTGCCAGCAGTTACTCCTCTTGGGAGACCCAGTACTTC.

The CDR3 is CASSLGITEAFF. Written as DNA, the CDR3 is TGTGCCAGCAGCTTAGGGATCACTGAAGCTTTCTTT. The chain couples TRBV7-9 to TRBJ1-1; D unresolved. From germline, CDR1 is SEHNR and CDR2 FQNEAQ (reference sequence). Trimming removed 1 base from V and 4 bases from J, with 4 bases in between. The length of the CDR3 is 12 residues.

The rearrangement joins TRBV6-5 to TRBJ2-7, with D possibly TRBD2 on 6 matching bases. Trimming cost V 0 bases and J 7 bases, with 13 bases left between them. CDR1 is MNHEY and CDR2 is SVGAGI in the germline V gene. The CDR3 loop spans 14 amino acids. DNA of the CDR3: TGTGCCAGCAGTTACTCTCCAACCGGGGGAGAGCAGTACTTC. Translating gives CASSYSPTGGEQYF.

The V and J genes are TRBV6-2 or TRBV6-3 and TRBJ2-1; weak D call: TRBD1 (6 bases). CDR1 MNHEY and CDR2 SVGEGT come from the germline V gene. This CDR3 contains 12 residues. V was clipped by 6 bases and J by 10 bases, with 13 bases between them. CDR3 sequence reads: CASSQTGGEQFF. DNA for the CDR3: TGTGCCAGCAGCCAGACAGGCGGGGAGCAGTTCTTC.

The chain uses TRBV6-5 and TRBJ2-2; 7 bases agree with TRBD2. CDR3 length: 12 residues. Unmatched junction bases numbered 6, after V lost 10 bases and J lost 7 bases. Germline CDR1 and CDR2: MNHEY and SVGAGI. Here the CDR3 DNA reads TGTGCCACCCTTGGCGGGGGCGGGGAGCTGTTTTTT. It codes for CATLGGGGELFF.

DNA of the CDR3: TGTGCCAGCAGCTTGGCGGGAGACTCCTACAATGAGCAGTTCTTC. It yields the protein CASSLAGDSYNEQFF. This chain joins TRBV5-4 and TRBJ2-1; a possible D gene is TRBD2 (6 bases). Germline loops: CDR1 SGHNT, CDR2 YYREEE (reference sequence). The length of the CDR3 is 15 residues. Trimming left V 0 bases short and J 0 bases short, with 7 bases between.

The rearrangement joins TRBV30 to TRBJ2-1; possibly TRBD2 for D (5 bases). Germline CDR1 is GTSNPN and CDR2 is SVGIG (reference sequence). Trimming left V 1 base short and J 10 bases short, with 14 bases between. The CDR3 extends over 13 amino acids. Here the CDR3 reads CAWSERPGGEQFF. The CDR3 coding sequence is TGTGCCTGGAGTGAAAGACCCGGAGGAGAGCAGTTCTTC.

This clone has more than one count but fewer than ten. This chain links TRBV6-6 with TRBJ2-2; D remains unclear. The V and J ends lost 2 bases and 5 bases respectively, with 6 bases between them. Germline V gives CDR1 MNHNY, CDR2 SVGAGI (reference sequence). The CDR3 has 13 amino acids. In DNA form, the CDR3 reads TGTGCCAGCAGTTACAGGAGTACCGGGGAGCTGTTTTTT. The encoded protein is CASSYRSTGELFF.

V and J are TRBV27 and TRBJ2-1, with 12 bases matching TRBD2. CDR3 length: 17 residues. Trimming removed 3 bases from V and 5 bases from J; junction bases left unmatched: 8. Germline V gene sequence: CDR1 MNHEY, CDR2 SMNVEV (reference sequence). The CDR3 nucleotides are TGTGCCAGCAGTTTTTGGCTAGCGGGGGGGCCGAACAATGAGCAGTTCTTC. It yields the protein CASSFWLAGGPNNEQFF.

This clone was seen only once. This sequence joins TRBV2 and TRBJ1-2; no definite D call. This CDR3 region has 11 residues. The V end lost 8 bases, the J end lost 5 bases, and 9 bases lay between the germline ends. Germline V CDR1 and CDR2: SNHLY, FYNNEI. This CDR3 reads CASEERYGYTF. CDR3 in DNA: TGTGCCAGCGAAGAGAGGTATGGCTACACCTTC.

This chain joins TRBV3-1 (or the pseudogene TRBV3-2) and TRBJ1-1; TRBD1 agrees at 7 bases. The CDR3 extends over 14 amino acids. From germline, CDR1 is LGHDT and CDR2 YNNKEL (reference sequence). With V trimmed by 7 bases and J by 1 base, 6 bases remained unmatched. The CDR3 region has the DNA TGTGCCAGCACCTTACAGGGGACGAACACTGAAGCTTTCTTT. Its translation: CASTLQGTNTEAFF.

The CDR3 nucleotides read TGCAGCGTTACAGGGGGTATAAACACCGGGGAGCTGTTTTTT. Encoded protein: CSVTGGINTGELFF. V and J are TRBV29-1 and TRBJ2-2, with TRBD1 matching over 8 bases. Looked up from germline, CDR1 is SQVTM and CDR2 is ANQGSEA. After removal of 5 bases from V and 2 bases from J, the junction contained 4 bases not matched to a gene. CDR3 length equals 14 residues.

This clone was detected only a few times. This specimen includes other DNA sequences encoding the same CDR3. CDR3 loop: CASSLGGGMNTEAFF. The CDR3, as DNA: TGCGCCAGCAGCTTGGGGGGCGGTATGAACACTGAAGCTTTCTTT. This chain joins TRBV5-1 and TRBJ1-1; TRBD1 is a possible D gene (5 bases). Trimming took off 0 bases at V and 0 bases at J, with 9 bases between the two ends. Germline V lookup: CDR1 SGHRS, CDR2 YFSETQ. The CDR3 has 15 residues. The full variable domain, completed using reference TRBV5-1 and TRBJ1-1, is KAGVTQTPRYLIKTRGQQVTLSCSPISGHRSVSWYQQTPGQGLQFLFEYFSETQRNKGNFPGRFSGRQFSNSRSEMNVSTLELGDSALYLCASSLGGGMNTEAFFGQGTRLTVV.

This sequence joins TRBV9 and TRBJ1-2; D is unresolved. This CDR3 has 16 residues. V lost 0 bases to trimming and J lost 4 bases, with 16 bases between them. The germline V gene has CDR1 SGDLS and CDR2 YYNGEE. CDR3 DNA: TGTGCCAGCAGCGTAGCTACGGGGTCTAGGGCCTATGGCTACACCTTC. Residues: CASSVATGSRAYGYTF.

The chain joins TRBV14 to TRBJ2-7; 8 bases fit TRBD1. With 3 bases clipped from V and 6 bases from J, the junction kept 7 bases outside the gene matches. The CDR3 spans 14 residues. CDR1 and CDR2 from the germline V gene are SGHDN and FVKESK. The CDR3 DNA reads TGTGCCAGCAGCCATAAATGGACAGGGACCGAGCAGTACTTC. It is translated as CASSHKWTGTEQYF.

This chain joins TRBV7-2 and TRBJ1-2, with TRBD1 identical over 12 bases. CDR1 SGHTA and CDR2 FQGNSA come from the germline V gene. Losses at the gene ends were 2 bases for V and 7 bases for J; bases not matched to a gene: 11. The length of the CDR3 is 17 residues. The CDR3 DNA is TGTGCCAGCAGCTTACCTAAACCGGGACAGGGGGCAAGTGGCTACACCTTC. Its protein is CASSLPKPGQGASGYTF.

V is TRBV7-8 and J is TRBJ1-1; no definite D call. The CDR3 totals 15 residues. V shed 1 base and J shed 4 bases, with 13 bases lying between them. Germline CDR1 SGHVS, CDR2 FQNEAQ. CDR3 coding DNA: TGTGCCAGCAGCTTAGGGATGCGCGGTGGCACTGAAGCTTTCTTT. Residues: CASSLGMRGGTEAFF. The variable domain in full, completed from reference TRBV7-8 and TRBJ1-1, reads GAGVSQSPRYKVAKRGQDVALRCDPISGHVSLFWYQQALGQGPEFLTYFQNEAQLDKSGLPSDRFFAERPEGSVSTLKIQRTQQEDSAVYLCASSLGMRGGTEAFFGQGTRLTVV.

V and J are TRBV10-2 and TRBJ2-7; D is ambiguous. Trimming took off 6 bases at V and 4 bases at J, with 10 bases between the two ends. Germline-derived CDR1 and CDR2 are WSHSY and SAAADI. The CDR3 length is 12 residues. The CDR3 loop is CASRHWAYEQYF. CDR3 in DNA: TGCGCCAGCAGGCACTGGGCTTACGAGCAGTACTTC.

The CDR3 DNA is TGCGCCAGCAGCCAAGATAACGGACAGGGAAACTATGGCTACACCTTC. Amino acid sequence: CASSQDNGQGNYGYTF. The chain couples TRBV4-3 to TRBJ1-2, with TRBD1 matching 8 bases. The CDR3 contains 16 residues. The germline V gene has CDR1 LGHNA and CDR2 YSLEER. V shed 0 bases, J shed 2 bases, and the junction held 5 bases outside the gene matches.